This record concerns one T cell receptor (beta chain) sequence. Only in-frame clones appear in the TCRdb table, and some are missing; sequencing was by immunoSEQ multiplex PCR. The table has about 400,000 clones, approximately 91% seen once; the top ten hold roughly 2%. The data are from a study of blood T cell repertoires in COVID-19. The V and J ends lost 7 bases and 8 bases respectively, with 14 bases between them. Germline V gene sequence: CDR1 SGHVS, CDR2 FQNEAQ. This CDR3 region has 13 residues. The receptor was derived from a woman aged 40 to 50 with acute COVID-19. The chain links TRBV7-8 to TRBJ2-2; no clear D gene. The sample was PBMCs or T cells enriched from blood (not recorded which). The CDR3 reads CASKPNPRGELFF. DNA of the CDR3: TGTGCCAGCAAACCGAACCCCCGGGGGGAGCTGTTTTTT.